Following are 18 T cell receptor beta chains from one sample sequenced in a study of human T cells and chemical hapten exposure. Time point given: pre-sensitization, week 0. Treatment noted: therapeutic diphenylcyclopropenone sensitization with weekly scalp DPC. TCRdb reprocessed the RACE reads via MiXCR and lists one record per CDR3 protein. In the table there are some 84,000 distinct CDR3 sequences, 8.5% of which are singletons. The sequencing here drew on whole blood, taken in connection with sensitization to the hapten diphenylcyclopropenone (DPC). The source of these receptors is a man aged 40-49 years with alopecia areata. Some clones in this sample may be carry-over from other donors' samples.

Many counts were recorded for this clonotype. The rearrangement joins TRBV7-6 to TRBJ2-5; 9 bases map to TRBD2. This CDR3 region has 17 residues. Trimming at V came to 7 bases and at J to 4 bases, leaving 16 bases not matched to a gene. Germline loops: CDR1 SGHVS, CDR2 FNYEAQ. The chain's CDR3 is CASNKKLAGTSLETQYF. CDR3 nucleotide sequence: TGTGCCAGCAACAAAAAACTGGCCGGGACTAGCCTAGAGACCCAGTACTTC.

This clonotype occurred many times. This sequence joins TRBV29-1 and TRBJ1-1; D gene ambiguous. V lost 3 bases and J 3 bases, leaving 8 bases between the germline ends. The germline CDR1 and CDR2 sequences are SQVTM and ANQGSEA. The CDR3 has 12 residues. As DNA, the CDR3 is TGCAGCGTTGACTCGAGGGACACTGAAGCTTTCTTT. This translates into CSVDSRDTEAFF.

This clonotype came up many times. The gene calls are TRBV5-5 and TRBJ2-1; 7 bases line up with TRBD1. J gave up 7 bases and V 5 bases, and 15 bases lay outside the gene matches. This CDR3 is 16 amino acids long. Germline CDR1 is SGHKS and CDR2 is YYEKEE (reference sequence). The CDR3 nucleotides read TGTGCCAGCAGTCCACAGGGACAGCCGGTCTGGAATGAGCAGTTCTTC. This translates into CASSPQGQPVWNEQFF. Full variable domain (missing parts from reference TRBV5-5 and TRBJ2-1): DAGVTQSPTHLIKTRGQQVTLRCSPISGHKSVSWYQQVLGQGPQFIFQYYEKEERGRGNFPDRFSARQFPNYSSELNVNALLLGDSALYLCASSPQGQPVWNEQFFGPGTRLTVL.

This clonotype came up many times. The chain recombines TRBV29-1 with TRBJ2-6; 8 nucleotides align to TRBD1. This CDR3 comprises 16 residues. V lost 7 bases, J lost 0 bases, and 8 bases stayed unmatched. Per the germline V gene, CDR1 is SQVTM and CDR2 is ANQGSEA. In DNA, the CDR3 is TGCAGCGGGAAACAGGGGGGCTACTCTGGGGCCAACGTCCTGACTTTC. Its translation is CSGKQGGYSGANVLTF.

For this clonotype: Mismatch with germline at one junction end may stem from a read error. V usage is TRBV7-7 and J usage is TRBJ2-1; 13 bases map to TRBD2. The germline CDR1 and CDR2 sequences are SSHAT and FNYEAQ (reference sequence). This CDR3 has 16 residues. This CDR3 is CASSLGTSGTYNEQFF. The CDR3 region has the DNA TGTGCTAGCAGCTTAGGGACTAGCGGGACCTACAATGAGCAGTTCTTC.

The chain recombines TRBV29-1 with TRBJ2-1; 7 bases map to TRBD1. Germline CDR1 is SQVTM and CDR2 is ANQGSEA. V gave up 8 bases and J gave up 8 bases; unmatched junction bases: 12. The CDR3 totals 13 residues. CDR3 sequence reads: CSITGDRFYEQFF. The CDR3 DNA follows: TGCAGCATAACAGGGGATCGGTTCTATGAGCAGTTCTTC.

Here the CDR3 DNA reads TGTGCCAGCAGCTTTACCGGGGAGCTGTTTTTT. This gives the protein CASSFTGELFF. The chain combines TRBV7-2 with TRBJ2-2; no definite D call. Per germline, CDR1 SGHTA and CDR2 FQGNSA. V lost 3 bases, J lost 5 bases, and 1 base lay in between. The CDR3 sequence is 11 residues long.

This clonotype was observed at least ten times. The chain combines TRBV12-3 or TRBV12-4 with TRBJ2-4; 8 nucleotides line up with TRBD2. Trimming cost V 6 bases and J 6 bases; bases outside gene matches: 4. The CDR3 contains 13 residues. CDR3 DNA: TGTGCCAGCAGCCCAGCGGGAGTAAACATTCAGTACTTC. This gives the protein CASSPAGVNIQYF.

This clonotype was seen a handful of times. The V gene is TRBV6-5, the J gene TRBJ2-7; 7 bases are shared with TRBD1. The germline CDR1 and CDR2 sequences are MNHEY and SVGAGI. This CDR3 has 15 residues. J was trimmed by 2 bases and V by 5 bases; bases with no gene match: 9. The CDR3 protein is CASSPTGTVPYEQYF. The CDR3, as DNA: TGTGCCAGCAGTCCCACCGGGACAGTTCCCTACGAGCAGTACTTC.

This clonotype was recorded many times. The chain employs TRBV25-1 and TRBJ1-1; 9 nucleotides align to TRBD1. CDR1 and CDR2 (germline): MGHDK, SYGVNS. V trimming: 5 bases; J trimming: 5 bases; junction bases outside the gene matches: 9. The CDR3 runs to 15 residues. In nucleotides, the CDR3 is TGTGCCAGCAGTAGGGACAGGGTGCTGAGGACTGAAGCTTTCTTT. This translates into CASSRDRVLRTEAFF.

The J gene is TRBJ1-5, the V gene TRBV21-1; the D segment call TRBD1 is taken from the table without a DNA check. TRBV21-1 constitutes a pseudogene. There are 15 residues in the CDR3. The DNA for the CDR3 is TGTGCCAGCAGCCCCCGGGCAACAGACCGTCGGCCCCAGCATTTT. Protein: CASSPRATDRRPQHF.

This clonotype was recorded many times. The rearrangement joins TRBV12-3 or TRBV12-4 to TRBJ1-2; a weak D match, TRBD1 (6 bases). The CDR3 is 13 amino acids. V was shortened by 5 bases and J by 4 bases, with 11 bases between the two germline ends. CDR3 protein: CASSLQGFYGYTF. CDR3 DNA: TGTGCCAGCAGTCTCCAGGGGTTCTATGGCTACACCTTC.

This clonotype was counted a few times. The CDR3 protein is CSADPNTDTQYF. The CDR3 DNA sequence: TGCAGCGCGGACCCAAACACAGATACGCAGTATTTT. V gene TRBV29-1 combines with J gene TRBJ2-3, with unresolved D. Trimming pared 7 bases from V and 2 bases from J, leaving 10 bases between. This CDR3 comprises 12 residues. The germline gives CDR1 SQVTM, CDR2 ANQGSEA.

This clonotype was found many times. At one of its ends the junction is not consistent with the germline gene, which may arise from a read error. The genes are TRBV7-7 and TRBJ2-3; D may be TRBD1 (5 bases). Germline CDR1 reads SSHAT; CDR2 reads FNYEAQ (reference sequence). The CDR3 spans 15 residues. The CDR3 protein is CASSLGDRSTDTQYF. CDR3 nucleotides: TGTGCTAGCAGCTTAGGAGACAGAAGCACAGATACGCAGTATTTT.

Many counts were recorded for this clonotype. The gene calls are TRBV19 and TRBJ1-2; no firm D call. CDR3 size: 15 residues. The V end lost 3 bases, the J end lost 4 bases, and 15 bases lay between the germline ends. Germline V CDR1 and CDR2: LNHDA, SQIVND (reference sequence). The CDR3 loop reads CASSMFGQAAYGYTF. CDR3 nucleotides: TGTGCCAGTAGTATGTTTGGGCAGGCTGCCTATGGCTACACCTTC.

The table lists this clonotype with a few counts. The chain uses TRBV7-9 and TRBJ2-3; D is perhaps TRBD2 (6 bases). CDR3 length equals 16 residues. The ends were cut back, 1 base at V and 2 bases at J, with 13 bases in the middle. The germline V gene encodes CDR1 SEHNR and CDR2 FQNEAQ (reference sequence). CDR3 amino acids: CASSLGGTRNTDTQYF. The DNA of the CDR3 is TGTGCCAGCAGCTTAGGCGGGACGAGAAACACAGATACGCAGTATTTT. The full variable domain, with the rest looked up from reference TRBV7-9 and TRBJ2-3, is DTGVSQNPRHKITKRGQNVTFRCDPISEHNRLYWYRQTLGQGPEFLTYFQNEAQLEKSRLLSDRFSAERPKGSFSTLEIQRTEQGDSAMYLCASSLGGTRNTDTQYFGPGTRLTVL.

This clonotype was found many times. V usage is TRBV6-5 and J usage is TRBJ2-7; D is uncertain. The CDR3 extends over 10 amino acids. Germline V gives CDR1 MNHEY, CDR2 SVGAGI. The V end was cut by 8 bases, the J end by 9 bases, with 11 bases between. The CDR3: CASGEWAQYF. The CDR3 nucleotides read TGTGCCAGCGGAGAATGGGCGCAGTACTTC.

In this sample, this clonotype turned up many times. The genes are TRBV10-2 and TRBJ2-7; unclear D gene. The CDR3 consists of 15 residues. The V and J ends lost 3 bases and 6 bases respectively, with 18 bases between them. Germline CDR1 and CDR2: WSHSY and SAAADI. The DNA for the CDR3 is TGCGCCAGCAGTGATAACTCGGCAGGCACGGGCGAGCAGTACGTC. This encodes CASSDNSAGTGEQYV.